The TCR beta chain described here comes from a study of shared clonotypes between healthy human individuals. Study-level information: The cohort comprised a couple of women and a few men. Their ages spanned 18 to 49 years.

This clone was seen only once. Donors, healthy HIV-negative adults, lacked recent acute infections or vaccinations. Genomic DNA of unsorted samples came from 85 million to 95 million PBMCs. It was on ten immunoSEQ deep assay plates that unsorted PBMC DNA was sequenced. The method was immunoSEQ multiplex PCR; TCRdb's version includes in-frame clones alone and lacks a portion of them. Here the sample spans some 510,000 clones, roughly 78% being singletons. From germline, CDR1 is SGHNT and CDR2 YYREEE (reference sequence). This CDR3 has 18 residues. J was trimmed by 7 bases and V by 4 bases; bases with no gene match: 11.

V and J are TRBV5-4 and TRBJ2-1; 16 bases align to TRBD2. The sample taken for sequencing was PBMCs. This receptor was taken from a woman aged 40 to 50 in good health. Some clones in this sample may be carry-over from other donors' samples. CDR3 coding DNA: TGTGCCAGCAGCCCCGGGACTAGCGGGAGGGCAGGGGATAATGAGCAGTTCTTC. Its translation: CASSPGTSGRAGDNEQFF.